This TCR beta chain appears in the sequencing data of a study of blood T cells in healthy people across ages. V lost 6 bases and J 0 bases, leaving 17 bases between the germline ends. Germline CDR1 reads MNHEY; CDR2 reads SMNVEV (reference sequence). The CDR3 extends over 16 amino acids. A second PCR of about 6 to 12 cycles used a sample-barcoded 5' primer and a J-beta primer mix. MiXCR, run by TCRdb on the 5' RACE reads, gives a single entry per CDR3 protein. The table lists roughly 500,000 distinct CDR3 sequences, 27% of them singletons. Only a few counts were recorded for this clonotype. The TCR comes from a woman between 65 and 79 years old in good health. V usage is TRBV27 and J usage is TRBJ1-1; TRBD1 is a possible D gene (5 bases). Sample: blood. The CDR3 nucleotides are TGTGCCAGCAGAGTTAGAGGGACGTCTATGAACACTGAAGCTTTCTTT. Amino acids: CASRVRGTSMNTEAFF.